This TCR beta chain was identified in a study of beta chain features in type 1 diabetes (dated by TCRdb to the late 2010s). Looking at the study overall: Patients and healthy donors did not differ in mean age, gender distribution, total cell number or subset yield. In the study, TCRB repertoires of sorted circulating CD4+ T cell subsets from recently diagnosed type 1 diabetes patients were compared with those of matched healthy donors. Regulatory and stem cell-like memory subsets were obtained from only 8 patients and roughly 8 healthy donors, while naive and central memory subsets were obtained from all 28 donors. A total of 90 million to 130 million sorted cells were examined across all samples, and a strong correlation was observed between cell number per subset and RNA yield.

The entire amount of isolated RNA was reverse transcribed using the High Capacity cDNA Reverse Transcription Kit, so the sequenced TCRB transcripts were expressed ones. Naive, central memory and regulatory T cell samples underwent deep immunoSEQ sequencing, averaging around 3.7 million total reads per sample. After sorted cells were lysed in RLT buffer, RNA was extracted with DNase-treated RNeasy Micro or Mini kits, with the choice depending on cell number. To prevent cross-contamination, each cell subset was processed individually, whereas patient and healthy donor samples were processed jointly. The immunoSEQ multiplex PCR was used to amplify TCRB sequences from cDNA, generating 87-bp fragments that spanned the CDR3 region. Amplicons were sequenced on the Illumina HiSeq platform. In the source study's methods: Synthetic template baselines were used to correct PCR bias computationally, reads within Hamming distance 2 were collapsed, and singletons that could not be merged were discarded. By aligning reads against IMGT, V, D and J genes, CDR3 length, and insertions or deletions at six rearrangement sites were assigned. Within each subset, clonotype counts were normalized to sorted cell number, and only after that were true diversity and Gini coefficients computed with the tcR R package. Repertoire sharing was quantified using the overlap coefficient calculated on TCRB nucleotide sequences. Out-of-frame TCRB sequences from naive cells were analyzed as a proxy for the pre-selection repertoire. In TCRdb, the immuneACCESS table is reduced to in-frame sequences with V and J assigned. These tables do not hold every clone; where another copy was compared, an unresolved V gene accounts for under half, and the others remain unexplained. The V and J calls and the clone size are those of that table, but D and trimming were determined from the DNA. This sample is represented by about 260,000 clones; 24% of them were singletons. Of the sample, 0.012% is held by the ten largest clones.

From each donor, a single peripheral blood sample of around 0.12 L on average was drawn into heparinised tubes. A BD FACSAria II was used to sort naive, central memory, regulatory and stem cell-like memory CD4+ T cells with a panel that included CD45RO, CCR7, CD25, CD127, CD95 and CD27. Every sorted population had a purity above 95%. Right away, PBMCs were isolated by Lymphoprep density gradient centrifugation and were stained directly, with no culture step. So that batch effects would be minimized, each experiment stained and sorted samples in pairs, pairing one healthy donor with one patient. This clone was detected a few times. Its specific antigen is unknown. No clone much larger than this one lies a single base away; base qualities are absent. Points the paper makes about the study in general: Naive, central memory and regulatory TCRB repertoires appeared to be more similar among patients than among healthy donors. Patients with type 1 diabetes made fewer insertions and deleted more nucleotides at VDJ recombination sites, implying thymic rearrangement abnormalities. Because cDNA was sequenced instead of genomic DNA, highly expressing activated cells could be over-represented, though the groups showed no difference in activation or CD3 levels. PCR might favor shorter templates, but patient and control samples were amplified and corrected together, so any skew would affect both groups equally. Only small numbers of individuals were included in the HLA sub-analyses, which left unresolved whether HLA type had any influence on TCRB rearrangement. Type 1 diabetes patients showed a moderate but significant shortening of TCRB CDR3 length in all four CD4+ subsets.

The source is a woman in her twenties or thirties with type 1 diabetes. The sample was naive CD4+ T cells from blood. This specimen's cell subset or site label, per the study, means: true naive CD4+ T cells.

At the DNA level, the sequence is TGTGCCTGGAGTGTTTTCGGGACAGCTAATTCACCCCTCCACTTT. It specifies CAWSVFGTANSPLHF. The sequence is built from TRBV30 and TRBJ1-6, and 7 bases in between align with TRBD1. Looking up the germline V gene (reference sequence) yields CDR1 GTSNPN and CDR2 SVGIG. Spanning cysteine to phenylalanine, the CDR3 consists of 15 amino acids. Only the CDR3 DNA is retained, 45 bases long and in frame from the first base. V loses 0 bases at its end and J loses 6 bases; junction bases beyond the gene matches: 5.